The 13 T cell receptor beta chains given below trace back to one sample, sequenced in a study of vaccination and CD4 T cells after COVID-19 (dated 2022 in TCRdb). Their cognate antigens are unknown. Library method: PCR. The sequencer was an Illumina iSeq 100. At the Johns Hopkins FTIC core, DNA from the cultured CD4+ T cells underwent TCR sequencing with the Oncomine TCR Beta short-read assay. TCRdb itself trimmed the public reads at Q25 with fastp, ran MiXCR and retained productive beta chains. Every CDR3 protein is listed once, alongside the most common genes and DNA of its rows. Across this sample there are approximately 15,000 distinct CDR3 sequences, with 25% to 35% seen only once. The top ten hold 17% of the sample. The label giving this sample's treatment or condition can be read as: approximately nine-day PBMC culture with coronavirus spike peptide pools or control peptides (ViraFEST assay).

The specimen sequenced was cultured CD4+ T cells from blood. The origin of the receptors is a human donor with COVID-19.

This clonotype was recorded a few times. The V and J genes are TRBV20-1 and TRBJ2-3; 12 nucleotides line up with TRBD2. Looked up from germline, CDR1 is DFQATT and CDR2 is SNEGSKA (reference sequence). This CDR3 has 16 residues. V trimming: 5 bases; J trimming: 5 bases; junction bases outside the gene matches: 11. This CDR3 reads CSAPPSSGGALDTQYF. DNA for the CDR3: TGCAGTGCTCCACCATCTAGCGGGGGGGCGTTAGATACGCAGTATTTT.

This clonotype was seen more than once but under ten times. The rearrangement joins TRBV7-2 to TRBJ2-7; 7 nucleotides line up with TRBD1. The CDR3 spans 16 residues. Germline CDR1 and CDR2: SGHTA and FQGNSA. J gave up 1 base and V 1 base, and 7 bases lay outside the gene matches. Here the CDR3 reads CASSLEGAGPSYEQYF. CDR3 DNA: TGTGCCAGCAGCTTAGAGGGGGCGGGCCCATCCTACGAGCAGTACTTC.

This chain uses TRBV12-3 or TRBV12-4 with TRBJ2-5, with D perhaps matching TRBD2 (7 bases). Trimming left V 2 bases short and J 4 bases short, with 8 bases between. This CDR3 contains 13 residues. CDR3 protein: CASSLRGGETQYF. The CDR3, as DNA: TGTGCCAGCAGTTTAAGGGGGGGAGAGACCCAGTACTTC.

This clonotype was picked up a small number of times. The chain uses TRBV28 and TRBJ2-7; 7 nucleotides align to TRBD1. This CDR3 is built from 13 residues. V was pared by 2 bases and J by 3 bases, with 1 base of the junction left unmatched. Germline loops: CDR1 MDHEN, CDR2 SYDVKM. CDR3 nucleotide sequence: TGTGCCAGCAGTTTACCAGGGGGCTACGAGCAGTACTTC. Translation gives CASSLPGGYEQYF.

In its sample, this clonotype was seen a few times. The V gene is TRBV10-3, the J gene TRBJ2-2; tentative D call: TRBD1 (6 bases). Germline lookup yields CDR1 ENHRY and CDR2 SYGVKD. CDR3 size: 16 residues. V gave up 6 bases and J gave up 5 bases, with 19 bases separating them. The CDR3 loop reads CAIRGILGQNTGELFF. Here the CDR3 DNA reads TGTGCCATCAGGGGGATTCTAGGACAGAATACCGGGGAGCTGTTTTTT.

This clonotype occurred a few times. The V and J genes are TRBV7-8 and TRBJ1-1; D is uncertain. CDR1 is SGHVS, CDR2 FQNEAQ, per germline. V was cut by 1 base and J by 0 bases, with 9 bases left in between. The CDR3 extends over 15 amino acids. The CDR3: CASSLVGGMNTEAFF. The DNA for the CDR3 is TGTGCCAGCAGCTTAGTAGGCGGAATGAACACTGAAGCTTTCTTT. Drawing the rest from reference TRBV7-8 and TRBJ1-1, the complete variable domain is GAGVSQSPRYKVAKRGQDVALRCDPISGHVSLFWYQQALGQGPEFLTYFQNEAQLDKSGLPSDRFFAERPEGSVSTLKIQRTQQEDSAVYLCASSLVGGMNTEAFFGQGTRLTVV.

In its sample, this clonotype was seen once. The rearrangement links TRBV20-1 to TRBJ1-5, with 7 positions matching TRBD1. The length of the CDR3 is 19 residues. Trimming at V came to 6 bases and at J to 3 bases, leaving 23 bases not matched to a gene. CDR1 and CDR2 (germline): DFQATT, SNEGSKA (reference sequence). The CDR3 DNA follows: TGCAGTGCCCTGGCAACCGAGACAGGGCGAAGGGGGAACAATCAGCCCCAGCATTTT. The encoded protein is CSALATETGRRGNNQPQHF.

This clonotype counts as medium-sized (0.01 to 0.1%). The chain links TRBV20-1 to TRBJ2-5; 9 bases are shared with TRBD1. Germline V gene sequence: CDR1 DFQATT, CDR2 SNEGSKA (reference sequence). The CDR3 has 15 amino acids. Germline trimming cut 5 bases from V and 4 bases from J; bases unmatched to any gene: 11. CDR3 in DNA: TGCAGTGCTGAGTCCTCCCGGACAGGGGCAGAGACCCAGTACTTC. Translated, it gives CSAESSRTGAETQYF.

This clonotype was counted a few times. This chain joins TRBV5-1 and TRBJ2-5; 15 bases are shared with TRBD2. The CDR3 loop spans 16 amino acids. V trimming: 4 bases; J trimming: 2 bases; junction bases outside the gene matches: 3. The germline V gene encodes CDR1 SGHRS and CDR2 YFSETQ. The CDR3 nucleotides read TGCGCCAGCAGCGGGGGACTAGCGGGGGGTCAAGAGACCCAGTACTTC. Its translation: CASSGGLAGGQETQYF.

Comment on this clonotype: The junction shows a germline mismatch at one end, possibly a read error. CDR3 in amino acids: CASSTAGIDTQYF. The DNA for the CDR3 is TGTGCTAGCAGCACTGCGGGGATAGATACGCAGTATTTT. This chain connects TRBV7-7 to TRBJ2-3; the D gene is possibly TRBD2 (6 bases). Germline assignment: CDR1 SSHAT and CDR2 FNYEAQ (reference sequence). The CDR3 has 13 amino acids.

Only a few counts were recorded for this clonotype. The chain couples TRBV19 to TRBJ1-6; D is perhaps TRBD1 (5 bases). CDR1 is LNHDA and CDR2 is SQIVND in the germline V gene (reference sequence). CDR3 length: 17 residues. V lost 5 bases and J lost 1, with 15 bases in between. Here the CDR3 DNA reads TGTGCCAGTAGTCGGGATCAGGGAGGGTCCTATAATTCACCCCTCCACTTT. It translates to CASSRDQGGSYNSPLHF. Based on the CDR3 plus reference TRBV19 and TRBJ1-6, the full variable domain is DGGITQSPKYLFRKEGQNVTLSCEQNLNHDAMYWYRQDPGQGLRLIYYSQIVNDFQKGDIAEGYSVSREKKESFPLTVTSAQKNPTAFYLCASSRDQGGSYNSPLHFGNGTRLTVT.

V usage is TRBV12-3 or TRBV12-4 and J usage is TRBJ1-2; TRBD1 aligns across 7 bases. This CDR3 is built from 14 residues. The trim removed 3 bases at V and 5 bases at J, leaving 6 bases unmatched. The CDR3 region has the DNA TGTGCCAGCAGTTTTCGGGACAGATATTATGGCTACACCTTC. It specifies CASSFRDRYYGYTF.

The DNA of the CDR3 is TGTGCCAGCAGCTTGGGGGTTGGACAGTCGAACACTGAAGCTTTCTTT. This translates into CASSLGVGQSNTEAFF. The rearrangement links TRBV5-8 to TRBJ1-1; D possibly corresponds to TRBD1 (6 bases). Trimming shortened V by 0 bases and J by 1 base, and 13 bases separated the two germline ends. CDR1 is SGHTS and CDR2 is YDEGEE in the germline V gene. This CDR3 is built from 16 residues.